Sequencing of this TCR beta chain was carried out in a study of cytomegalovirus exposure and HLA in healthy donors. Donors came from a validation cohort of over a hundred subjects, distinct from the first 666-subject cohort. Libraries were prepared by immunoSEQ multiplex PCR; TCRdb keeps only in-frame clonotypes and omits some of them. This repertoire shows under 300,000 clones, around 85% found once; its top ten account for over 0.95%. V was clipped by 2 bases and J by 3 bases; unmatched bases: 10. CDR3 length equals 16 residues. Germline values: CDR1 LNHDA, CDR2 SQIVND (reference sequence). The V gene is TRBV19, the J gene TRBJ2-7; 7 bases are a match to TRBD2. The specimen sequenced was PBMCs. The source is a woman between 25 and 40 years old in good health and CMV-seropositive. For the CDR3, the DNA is TGTGCCAGTAGTATAAGATTGGCGGGAGAAGACTACGAGCAGTACTTC. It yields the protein CASSIRLAGEDYEQYF.